The 5 T cell receptor beta chains below come from one sample, sequenced in a study of early T cells in non-severe SARS-CoV-2 infection. TCRdb reprocessed the 5' RACE reads with MiXCR, giving one entry per CDR3 protein. The sample consists of 45,000 to 70,000 distinct CDR3 sequences, roughly 7.8% of them appearing once. The sequences come from whole blood, collected at baseline. The origin of the receptors is an adult who was a healthcare worker with PCR-confirmed SARS-CoV-2 infection or an uninfected control (not recorded which).

This clonotype was counted between two and nine times. The chain uses TRBV4-2 and TRBJ2-1; TRBD2 is a possible D gene (6 bases). The CDR3 extends over 14 amino acids. Trimming removed 4 bases at V and 12 bases at J, with 19 bases between. Germline CDR1 LGHNA, CDR2 YNFKEQ. CDR3 loop: CASSPYREIRGQFF. CDR3 DNA sequence: TGTGCCAGCAGCCCATACCGGGAGATCCGCGGGCAGTTCTTC.

This clonotype was observed a handful of times. The V call is TRBV5-1, the J call TRBJ2-2, with D possibly being TRBD1 or TRBD2 (5 bases each). Trimming shortened V by 3 bases and J by 0 bases, and 6 bases separated the two germline ends. This CDR3 is built from 14 residues. Germline V CDR1 and CDR2: SGHRS, YFSETQ. The CDR3 nucleotides read TGCGCCAGCAGCTGGGGGACGAACACCGGGGAGCTGTTTTTT. Translation gives CASSWGTNTGELFF.

This clonotype showed up many times. V and J are TRBV28 and TRBJ1-1; D unresolved. Between the trimmed V and J ends, which lost 5 bases and 1 base, there was a span of 14 bases. CDR1 is MDHEN, CDR2 SYDVKM, per germline. The CDR3 length is 15 residues. The CDR3 is CASSTQPNRNTEAFF. In DNA, the CDR3 is TGTGCCAGCAGTACACAACCAAACAGGAACACTGAAGCTTTCTTT. Full variable domain (remainder filled in from reference TRBV28 and TRBJ1-1): DVKVTQSSRYLVKRTGEKVFLECVQDMDHENMFWYRQDPGLGLRLIYFSYDVKMKEKGDIPEGYSVSREKKERFSLILESASTNQTSMYLCASSTQPNRNTEAFFGQGTRLTVV.

The V gene is TRBV6-6, the J gene TRBJ1-4; 7 bases align to TRBD1. The CDR3 sequence is 18 residues long. Germline CDR1 reads MNHNY; CDR2 reads SVGAGI (reference sequence). The V and J ends lost 1 base and 2 bases, in that order; junction bases with no gene match: 10. In nucleotides, the CDR3 is TGTGCCAGCAGTTACTATGACCCGACAGGGCGCACTAATGAAAAACTGTTTTTT. It encodes CASSYYDPTGRTNEKLFF.

The CDR3 DNA reads TGTGCCAGCAGTCCACAGGGGGTCTTTCGTGAGCAGTTCTTC. This encodes CASSPQGVFREQFF. The rearrangement links TRBV7-2 to TRBJ2-1; 8 nucleotides match TRBD1. The germline V gene encodes CDR1 SGHTA and CDR2 FQGNSA. V lost 6 bases to trimming and J lost 9 bases; unmatched junction nucleotides: 10. The CDR3 totals 14 residues.